This T cell receptor beta chain was sequenced in a study of T cell responses to AZD1222 COVID-19 vaccine. About the study: Some second doses came at about 4 weeks and others at about 12 weeks; these were pooled.

The CDR3 runs to 13 residues. Trimming cost V 6 bases and J 2 bases, with 13 bases left between them. CDR1 and CDR2 from the germline V gene are SQVTM and ANQGSEA. The assay was immunoSEQ multiplex PCR, and TCRdb's table has in-frame clones only and misses some. The sample contains roughly 100,000 clones, around nine tenths of which appear only once. This specimen consisted of peripheral blood, obtained on day 0 of AZD1222 vaccination. The chain couples TRBV29-1 to TRBJ1-1; no clear D gene. This TCR derives from an adult in good health. The CDR3 loop reads CSVSLETNTEAFF. The CDR3 nucleotides are TGCAGCGTCAGCTTGGAGACAAACACTGAAGCTTTCTTT.